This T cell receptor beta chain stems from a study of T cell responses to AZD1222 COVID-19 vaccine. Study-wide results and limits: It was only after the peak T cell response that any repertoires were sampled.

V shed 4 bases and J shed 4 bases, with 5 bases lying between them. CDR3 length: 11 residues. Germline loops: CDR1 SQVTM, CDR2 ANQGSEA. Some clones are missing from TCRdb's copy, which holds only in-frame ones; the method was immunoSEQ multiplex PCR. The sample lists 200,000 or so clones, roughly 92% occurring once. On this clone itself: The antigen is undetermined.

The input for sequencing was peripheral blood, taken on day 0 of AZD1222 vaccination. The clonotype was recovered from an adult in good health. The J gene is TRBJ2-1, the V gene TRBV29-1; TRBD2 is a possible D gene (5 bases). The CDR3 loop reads CSVGGYNEQFF. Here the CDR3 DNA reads TGCAGCGTTGGAGGGTACAATGAGCAGTTCTTC.